The table lists the clone carrying this TCR beta chain with many counts. Its cognate antigen is unknown. The investigators amplified TCR beta CDR3 regions from RNA transcripts. An initial round of RT-PCR targeting the TCR CDR3 relied on the HTBI primer set. TCRdb re-called the multiplex PCR reads through MiXCR, storing one row per CDR3 protein. Found here are over 500,000 distinct CDR3 sequences, 46% of them singletons; the top ten hold 44%. The data originate from a study of T cells in Graves' hyperthyroidism and ophthalmopathy. Overall study findings and caveats: A model of 13 V-J pairs discriminated ophthalmopathy from stable hyperthyroidism. Ophthalmopathy, which appeared later, was predicted by the model a median about 6 months before onset. Blood samples included most of the expanded thyroid clonotypes exceeding 0.001.

Used for diagnoses were clinical symptoms, serum thyroxine and TRAb, thyroid ultrasound and orbital computed tomography. This clonotype originated in an adult woman with Graves' disease, either hyperthyroidism or ophthalmopathy (not recorded which). The sequencing input was peripheral blood or thyroid tissue (not recorded which).

Here the CDR3 DNA reads TGTGCCAGCAGCTTAGATCCCTCGACATTCTCTGGCTACACCTTC. It specifies CASSLDPSTFSGYTF. V and J are TRBV11-2 and TRBJ1-2; D gene ambiguous. CDR1 SGHAT and CDR2 FQNNGV come from the germline V gene. V was clipped by 0 bases and J by 7 bases, with 15 bases between them. The CDR3 totals 15 residues.